The clone carrying this T cell receptor (beta chain) was detected only a few times. Its antigen is undetermined. V shed 1 base, J shed 7 bases, and the junction held 6 bases outside the gene matches. CDR3 length equals 15 residues. Germline V gene data show CDR1 as MGHDK and CDR2 as SYGVNS. The data were obtained in a study of T-cell reconstitution after alpha-beta-depleted transplantation in children. Findings and limits, study-wide: It was surviving recipient T cells and thymic progenitors that gave some patients high TCRbeta diversity at day 60. One year after transplant, T-cell counts and diversity came mostly from newly produced T cells. Expanded graft clones, several hundred of them, were reportedly the source of alpha-beta T cells about two months after transplant.

Unique molecular identifiers were used in preparing the TCRbeta library. One entry per CDR3 protein, called by TCRdb with MiXCR from the PCR reads. The sample has approximately 230,000 distinct CDR3 sequences; about 24% are singletons. The sequences come from PBMCs, mostly from graft donor cells, collected 360 days after TCRalphabeta/CD19-depleted stem cell transplant. The receptor comes from a female patient aged 2-9 years who had a stem cell transplant for congenital amegakaryocytic thrombocytopenia, so the T cells may come from the graft donor. The rearrangement links TRBV25-1 to TRBJ2-7, with TRBD2 identical over 11 bases. The DNA of the CDR3 is TGTGCCAGCAGTGAATCCGTAGCGGGAGGGATAGAGCAGTACTTC. This codes for CASSESVAGGIEQYF.